The 23 T cell receptor beta chains presented below share a single source sample, sequenced in a study of molecular identifiers for immune sequencing clone quantification. Via MiXCR, TCRdb re-called the PCR reads, giving one row per CDR3 protein. The sample lists approximately 630,000 distinct CDR3 sequences; about 25% were seen once. Sequencing input: naive CD8+ T cells from blood, with Jurkat cell RNA spiked in. Documented subset: FACS-sorted CD8+CD4-CCR7+CD45RA+ naive T cells. These receptors originate from a human donor in good health. Some libraries in this study had Jurkat cell RNA spiked in.

This clonotype was seen many times. The genes are TRBV4-1 and TRBJ1-5; D not certain. Trimming pared 0 bases from V and 4 bases from J, leaving 4 bases between. The germline gives CDR1 MGHRA, CDR2 YSYEKL. The CDR3 is 13 residues long. CDR3 in amino acids: CASSQDENQPQHF. In DNA, the CDR3 is TGCGCCAGCAGCCAAGACGAAAATCAGCCCCAGCATTTT.

On this clonotype: With a much larger clone just one base away, this may be a read error. The CDR3 end shows no conserved phenylalanine or tryptophan, and so a read error is likely. The chain carries TRBV2 and TRBJ2-7, with D hard to call. Deletions cut 3 bases from V and 0 bases from J, with 6 bases between. Germline V lookup: CDR1 SNHLY, CDR2 FYNNEI. The CDR3 extends over 13 amino acids. CDR3 region: CASSEYSSYEQYY. In DNA form, the CDR3 reads TGTGCCAGCAGTGAGTACAGCTCCTACGAGCAGTACTAC.

Notes on this clonotype: The junction differs from germline at one of its ends, possibly a read error. The V call is TRBV27, the J call TRBJ1-1, with D possibly being TRBD1 (5 bases). The CDR3 is 16 residues long. Germline-derived CDR1 and CDR2 are MNHEY and SMNVEV (reference sequence). The CDR3 DNA reads TGTGCCGGCAGTTTATCGAAGCTCTTGGGGCCCACTGAAGCTTTCTTT. The encoded protein is CAGSLSKLLGPTEAFF.

This clonotype was counted many times. The CDR3 nucleotides are TGTGCCAGCAGTGAATATGAGGACTTCTCCTATAATTCACCCCTCCACTTT. It translates to CASSEYEDFSYNSPLHF. This chain uses TRBV25-1 with TRBJ1-6; D gene ambiguous. V dropped 0 bases and J dropped 0 bases, with 9 bases sitting between them. The CDR3 sequence is 17 residues long. Per germline, CDR1 MGHDK and CDR2 SYGVNS.

Concerning this clonotype itself: A much larger clonotype is one base distant, so this may be a read error. The chain joins TRBV13 to TRBJ1-2; tentatively, D is TRBD1 (5 bases). The CDR3 is 15 residues long. CDR1 PRHDT and CDR2 FYEKMQ come from the germline V gene (reference sequence). The CDR3 is CASSLGSQGRFGNTF. The CDR3, as DNA: TGTGCCAGCAGCTTAGGGTCCCAGGGACGGTTTGGCAACACCTTC.

This chain joins TRBV20-1 and TRBJ2-7, with 14 bases fitting TRBD2. Per the germline V gene, CDR1 is DFQATT and CDR2 is SNEGSKA (reference sequence). The CDR3 sequence is 18 residues long. Trimming cost V 0 bases and J 2 bases; bases outside gene matches: 9. CDR3 amino acids: CSAREWTSGRRSPYEQYF. In DNA form, the CDR3 reads TGCAGTGCTAGAGAGTGGACTAGCGGGAGGAGGAGTCCCTACGAGCAGTACTTC.

This clonotype was picked up one time. A much larger clonotype is one base distant, so this may be a read error. The chain joins TRBV13 to TRBJ2-7, with 8 bases fitting TRBD2. This CDR3 has 16 residues. The germline V gene encodes CDR1 PRHDT and CDR2 FYEKMQ (reference sequence). The V and J ends lost 8 bases and 3 bases, in that order; junction bases with no gene match: 15. The CDR3 reads CASGQHHGGAGYEQYF. The CDR3 DNA is TGTGCCAGCGGCCAACACCACGGGGGGGCCGGCTACGAGCAGTACTTC.

This chain connects TRBV4-3 to TRBJ2-2, with 12 bases lining up with TRBD2. The CDR3 sequence is 17 residues long. V was pared by 1 base and J by 0 bases, with 0 bases of the junction left unmatched. The germline CDR1 and CDR2 sequences are LGHNA and YSLEER. The CDR3: CASSQGLAGANTGELFF. The CDR3 DNA reads TGCGCCAGCAGCCAAGGACTAGCGGGAGCGAACACCGGGGAGCTGTTTTTT.

This clonotype was seen a single time. The chain employs TRBV9 and TRBJ2-3; maybe TRBD2 (7 bases). Per the germline V gene, CDR1 is SGDLS and CDR2 is YYNGEE. The CDR3 length is 16 residues. The V and J ends lost 10 bases and 4 bases respectively, with 25 bases between them. The CDR3 DNA reads TGTGCCCCCCGCGCAAGGGGGGGGGGCTGGGCAGATACGCAGTATTTT. Amino acids: CAPRARGGGWADTQYF.

This clonotype was recorded many times. The chain is built from TRBV20-1 and TRBJ2-3; D tentatively reads TRBD1 or TRBD2 (6 bases each). V dropped 6 bases and J dropped 1 base, with 17 bases sitting between them. The V gene's germline CDR1 is DFQATT and CDR2 SNEGSKA (reference sequence). The CDR3 has 15 amino acids. Written as DNA, the CDR3 is TGCAGTGCAGACAAAAAGGGGGAGGGCACAGATACGCAGTATTTT. Translation: CSADKKGEGTDTQYF.

The table lists this clonotype with a few counts. Since a much larger clone is just one base distant, this may be a read error. The rearrangement links TRBV5-1 to TRBJ2-5; 7 bases map to TRBD2. This CDR3 contains 15 residues. Germline-derived CDR1 and CDR2 are SGHRS and YFSETQ. The CDR3 sequence: CASSLEWGLQEPQYF. For the CDR3, the DNA is TGCGCCAGCAGCTTGGAGTGGGGACTACAAGAGCCCCAGTACTTC.

This clonotype occurred a few times. This rearrangement joins TRBV27 to TRBJ2-3; 12 positions match TRBD2. The CDR3 is 15 amino acids. Germline V gives CDR1 MNHEY, CDR2 SMNVEV (reference sequence). The ends lost 4 bases at V and 6 bases at J; junction bases unmatched: 5. Here the CDR3 DNA reads TGTGCCAGCAGTTATCAACTAGCGGGAGGTGATACGCAGTATTTT. Translated: CASSYQLAGGDTQYF.

The gene calls are TRBV5-6 and TRBJ2-7; D unclear. The CDR3 contains 13 residues. Trimming removed 1 base at V and 7 bases at J, with 12 bases between. The germline CDR1 and CDR2 sequences are SGHDT and YYEEEE. The CDR3 DNA sequence: TGTGCCAGCAGCTTGTATTTTTTGGGGGAGCAGTACTTC. Translated: CASSLYFLGEQYF.

This chain joins TRBV5-3 and TRBJ2-5, with 8 bases fitting TRBD2. TRBV5-3 is placed among ORFs of uncertain function. The ends lost 10 bases at V and 4 bases at J; junction bases unmatched: 21. The CDR3 contains 17 residues. The CDR3 loop is CAGSLPRAGVSGETQYF. CDR3 nucleotide sequence: TGTGCCGGCAGCTTACCTAGAGCGGGAGTTTCCGGAGAGACCCAGTACTTC.

This rearrangement joins TRBV24-1 to TRBJ1-1; no firm D call. V gave up 9 bases and J gave up 4 bases, with 11 bases separating them. The CDR3 spans 12 residues. CDR1 is KGHDR and CDR2 is SFDVKD in the germline V gene. For the CDR3, the DNA is TGTGCCACCCGTGGTTACGGCACTGAAGCTTTCTTT. It yields the protein CATRGYGTEAFF.

This clonotype has a count of ten or more. V is TRBV20-1 and J is TRBJ2-5, with 10 positions matching TRBD2. The CDR3 contains 14 residues. With V trimmed by 7 bases and J by 4 bases, 9 bases remained unmatched. Looked up from germline, CDR1 is DFQATT and CDR2 is SNEGSKA (reference sequence). CDR3 loop: CSVRDLAGVETQYF. The CDR3 DNA reads TGCAGTGTCCGGGATCTAGCGGGGGTAGAGACCCAGTACTTC.

There are many counts of this clonotype. The rearrangement uses TRBV6-6 and TRBJ2-7; TRBD2 might be the D (6 bases). CDR3 size: 15 residues. Germline V gene sequence: CDR1 MNHNY, CDR2 SVGAGI (reference sequence). V shed 2 bases and J shed 2 bases, with 13 bases lying between them. The CDR3 is CASSYDGGNAYEQYF. CDR3 nucleotides: TGTGCCAGCAGTTACGATGGCGGGAACGCCTACGAGCAGTACTTC.

The chain carries TRBV19 and TRBJ2-7, with 9 bases lining up with TRBD1. Germline values: CDR1 LNHDA, CDR2 SQIVND (reference sequence). This CDR3 spans 15 amino acids. The ends lost 3 bases at V and 3 bases at J; junction bases unmatched: 6. The CDR3 DNA sequence: TGTGCCAGTAGTATCCTTCCGGGACAGGGCTACGAGCAGTACTTC. Its protein is CASSILPGQGYEQYF. The complete variable domain, with remaining parts taken from reference TRBV19 and TRBJ2-7, reads DGGITQSPKYLFRKEGQNVTLSCEQNLNHDAMYWYRQDPGQGLRLIYYSQIVNDFQKGDIAEGYSVSREKKESFPLTVTSAQKNPTAFYLCASSILPGQGYEQYFGPGTRLTVT.

About this clonotype itself: This may come from a read error, since a much larger clone is one base off. The chain combines TRBV29-1 with TRBJ2-7; D assignment may be TRBD1 or TRBD2 (6 bases each). This CDR3 region has 15 residues. Per the germline V gene, CDR1 is SQVTM and CDR2 is ANQGSEA. The V end was cut by 7 bases, the J end by 2 bases, with 21 bases between. The CDR3 loop reads CSAEEGDTGTYEQYF. In nucleotides, the CDR3 is TGCAGCGCCGAGGAGGGGGATACAGGGACCTACGAGCAGTACTTC.

This clonotype has more than one count but fewer than ten. The chain is built from TRBV12-3 or TRBV12-4 and TRBJ1-4; maybe TRBD1 (5 bases). Trimming took off 6 bases at V and 2 bases at J, with 13 bases between the two ends. The CDR3 has 15 amino acids. The CDR3 reads CASSPGVGTNEKLFF. The CDR3 region has the DNA TGTGCCAGCAGCCCGGGGGTTGGGACTAATGAAAAACTGTTTTTT.

This clonotype has at least ten counts. The V gene is TRBV5-6, the J gene TRBJ1-1; possible D gene TRBD1, 5 bases. CDR1 and CDR2 from the germline V gene are SGHDT and YYEEEE. The CDR3 has 14 amino acids. V was pared by 2 bases and J by 4 bases, with 12 bases between. The CDR3 coding sequence is TGTGCCAGCAGCTTAGACAGTTCGATCACTGAAGCTTTCTTT. Protein product: CASSLDSSITEAFF.

In its sample, this clonotype was seen a few times. The genes are TRBV2 and TRBJ2-7; 7 nucleotides agree with TRBD2. The ends lost 3 bases at V and 0 bases at J; junction bases unmatched: 5. The CDR3 has 15 residues. The germline CDR1 and CDR2 sequences are SNHLY and FYNNEI. CDR3 sequence reads: CASSDSSGSSYEQYF. As DNA, the CDR3 is TGTGCCAGCAGTGATTCTAGCGGCAGCTCCTACGAGCAGTACTTC.

A word on this clonotype: One junction end does not reproduce the germline sequence, and a read error may be involved. The chain is built from TRBV10-3 and TRBJ2-2, with D tentatively TRBD2 (6 bases). In germline, CDR1 is ENHRY, CDR2 SYGVKD. The CDR3 has 17 amino acids. In DNA, the CDR3 is TGTGCCATCACACTTACCGACCCGGCAACGAACACCGGGGGGCTGTTTTTT. Translation gives CAITLTDPATNTGGLFF.